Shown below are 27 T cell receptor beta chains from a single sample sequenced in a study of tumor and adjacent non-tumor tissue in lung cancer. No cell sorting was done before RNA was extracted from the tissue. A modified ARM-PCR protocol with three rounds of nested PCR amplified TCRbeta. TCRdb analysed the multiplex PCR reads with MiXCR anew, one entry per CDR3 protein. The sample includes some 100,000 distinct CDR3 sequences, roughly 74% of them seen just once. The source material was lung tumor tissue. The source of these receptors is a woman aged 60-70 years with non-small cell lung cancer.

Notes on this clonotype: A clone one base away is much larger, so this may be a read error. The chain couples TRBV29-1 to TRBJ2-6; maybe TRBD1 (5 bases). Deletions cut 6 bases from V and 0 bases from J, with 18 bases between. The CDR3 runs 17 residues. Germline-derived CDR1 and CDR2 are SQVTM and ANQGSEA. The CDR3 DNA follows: TGCAGCGTCCTTCAGGGTCAGGGTCTCTCTGGGGCCAACGTCCTGACTTTC. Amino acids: CSVLQGQGLSGANVLTF.

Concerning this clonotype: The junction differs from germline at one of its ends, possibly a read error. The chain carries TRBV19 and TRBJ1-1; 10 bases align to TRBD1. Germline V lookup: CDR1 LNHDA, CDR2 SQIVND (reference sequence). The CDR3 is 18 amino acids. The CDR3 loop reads CVSSRNRQGALLNTEAFF. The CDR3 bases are TGTGTCAGTAGTAGGAATCGACAGGGGGCCTTATTGAACACTGAAGCTTTCTTT.

Here the CDR3 DNA reads TGCAGTGCCCGGGGGGCCCCGGGACTAGCGGGTATTGGTGAGATGTTCTTC. This gives the protein CSARGAPGLAGIGEMFF. The V and J genes are TRBV20-1 and TRBJ2-1; 12 nucleotides align to TRBD2. Germline V CDR1 and CDR2: DFQATT, SNEGSKA (reference sequence). Unmatched junction bases numbered 24, after V lost 6 bases and J lost 15 bases. The CDR3 runs 17 residues.

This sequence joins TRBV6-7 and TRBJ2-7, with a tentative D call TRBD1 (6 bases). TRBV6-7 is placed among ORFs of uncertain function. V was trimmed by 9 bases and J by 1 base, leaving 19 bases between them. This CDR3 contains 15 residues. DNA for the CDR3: TGTGCCAGAAGTGCCGACCGGGACAAATCCTACGAGCAGTACTTC. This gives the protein CARSADRDKSYEQYF.

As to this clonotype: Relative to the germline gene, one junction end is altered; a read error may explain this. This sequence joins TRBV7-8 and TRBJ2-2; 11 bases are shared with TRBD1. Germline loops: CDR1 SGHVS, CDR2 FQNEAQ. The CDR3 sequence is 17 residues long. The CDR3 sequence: CASSSLPSGQGVGEMFF. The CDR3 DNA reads TGTGCCAGCAGCTCCCTGCCCTCGGGACAGGGGGTCGGGGAGATGTTTTTT.

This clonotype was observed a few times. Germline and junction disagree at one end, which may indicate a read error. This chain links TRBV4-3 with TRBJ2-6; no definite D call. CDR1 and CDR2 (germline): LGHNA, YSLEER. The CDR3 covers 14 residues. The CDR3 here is CANSQERGANVLTF. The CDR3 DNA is TGTGCCAACAGCCAAGAACGCGGGGCCAACGTCCTGACTTTC.

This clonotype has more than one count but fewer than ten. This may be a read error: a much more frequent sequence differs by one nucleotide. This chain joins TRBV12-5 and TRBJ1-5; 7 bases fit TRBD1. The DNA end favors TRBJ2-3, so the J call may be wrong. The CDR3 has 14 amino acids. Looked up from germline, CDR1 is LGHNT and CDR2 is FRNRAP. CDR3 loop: CASGLGQGNQPQYF. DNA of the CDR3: TGTGCTAGTGGTTTGGGACAGGGCAATCAGCCCCAGTATTTT.

The CDR3 nucleotides read TGTGCCCACAACGCCGACAGATACGAGCAGTACTTC. Translated, it gives CAHNADRYEQYF. This chain joins TRBV11-2 and TRBJ2-7; a weak D match, TRBD1 (5 bases). The V gene's germline CDR1 is SGHAT and CDR2 FQNNGV. The V and J ends lost 11 bases and 4 bases respectively, with 15 bases between them. This CDR3 comprises 12 residues.

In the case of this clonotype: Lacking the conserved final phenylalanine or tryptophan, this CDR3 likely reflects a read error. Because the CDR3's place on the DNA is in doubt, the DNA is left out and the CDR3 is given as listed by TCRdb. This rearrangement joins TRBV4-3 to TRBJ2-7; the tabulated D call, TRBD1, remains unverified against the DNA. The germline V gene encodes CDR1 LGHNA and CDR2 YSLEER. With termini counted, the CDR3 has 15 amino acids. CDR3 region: CASSQGSRGRDERYL.

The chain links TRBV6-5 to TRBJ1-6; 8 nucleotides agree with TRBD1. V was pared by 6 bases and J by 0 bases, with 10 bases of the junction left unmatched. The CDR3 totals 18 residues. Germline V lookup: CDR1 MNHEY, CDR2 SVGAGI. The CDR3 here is CASRGGQGDSSYNSPLHF. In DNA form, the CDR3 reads TGTGCCAGCAGGGGCGGACAGGGCGATAGCTCCTATAATTCACCCCTCCACTTT.

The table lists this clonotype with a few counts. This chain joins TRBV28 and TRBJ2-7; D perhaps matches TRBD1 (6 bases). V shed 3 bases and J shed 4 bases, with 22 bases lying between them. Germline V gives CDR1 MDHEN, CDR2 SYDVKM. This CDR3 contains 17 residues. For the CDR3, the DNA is TGTGCCAGCAGTTTCTCATCCCAGGTTAAAGGGGGTTACGAGCAGTACTTC. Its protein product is CASSFSSQVKGGYEQYF.

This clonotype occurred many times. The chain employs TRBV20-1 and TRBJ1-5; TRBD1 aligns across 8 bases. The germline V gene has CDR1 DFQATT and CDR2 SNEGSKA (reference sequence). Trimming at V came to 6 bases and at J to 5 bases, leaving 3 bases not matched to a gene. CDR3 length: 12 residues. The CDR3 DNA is TGCAGTGCCGGACAGGGCTATCAGCCCCAGCATTTT. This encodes CSAGQGYQPQHF.

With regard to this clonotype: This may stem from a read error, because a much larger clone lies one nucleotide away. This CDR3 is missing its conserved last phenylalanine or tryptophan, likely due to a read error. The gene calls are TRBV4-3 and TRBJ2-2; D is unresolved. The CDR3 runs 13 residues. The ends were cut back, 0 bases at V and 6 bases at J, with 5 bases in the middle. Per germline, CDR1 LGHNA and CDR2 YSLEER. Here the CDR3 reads CASSQDTAGELFV. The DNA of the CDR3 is TGCGCCAGCAGCCAAGATACCGCCGGGGAGCTGTTTGTT.

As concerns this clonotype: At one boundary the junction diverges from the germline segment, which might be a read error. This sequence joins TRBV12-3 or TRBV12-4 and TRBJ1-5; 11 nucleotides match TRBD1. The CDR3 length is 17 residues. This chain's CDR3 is CVSSLMWGGTGGQPQHF. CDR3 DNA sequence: TGTGTCAGCAGTTTAATGTGGGGGGGGACAGGGGGGCAGCCCCAGCATTTC.

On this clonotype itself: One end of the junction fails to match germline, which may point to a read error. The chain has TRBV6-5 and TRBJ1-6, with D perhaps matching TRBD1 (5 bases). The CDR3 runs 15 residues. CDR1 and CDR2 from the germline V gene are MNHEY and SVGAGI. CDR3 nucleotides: TGTGCAAGCAGTTACTCGAACCGGGGCGATTCATCCCTCCACTTT. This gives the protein CASSYSNRGDSSLHF.

The CDR3 coding sequence is TGTGCCAGCAGCCCGCGATTAACGGGAGGATCCACCGGGGAGCTGTTTTTT. Protein: CASSPRLTGGSTGELFF. This chain links TRBV11-1 with TRBJ2-2; 7 nucleotides match TRBD2. Looked up from germline, CDR1 is SGHAT and CDR2 is FQDESV (reference sequence). The CDR3 runs 17 residues. V lost 5 bases and J lost 4; bases outside the gene matches: 13.

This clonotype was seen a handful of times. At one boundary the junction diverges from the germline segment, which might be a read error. The CDR3 spells CSAPTYSGSTRELFF. CDR3 bases: TGCAGTGCTCCTACCTATAGCGGTAGCACCAGGGAGCTGTTTTTT. The rearrangement joins TRBV20-1 to TRBJ2-2; a weak D match, TRBD2 (6 bases). CDR1 and CDR2 (germline): DFQATT, SNEGSKA (reference sequence). The CDR3 spans 15 residues.

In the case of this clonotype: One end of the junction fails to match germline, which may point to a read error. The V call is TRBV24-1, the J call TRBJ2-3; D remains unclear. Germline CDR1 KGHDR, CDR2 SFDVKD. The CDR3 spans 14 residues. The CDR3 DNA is TGTGCCACCAGTGCAAACAACTACACAGATACCCAGTATTTT. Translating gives CATSANNYTDTQYF.

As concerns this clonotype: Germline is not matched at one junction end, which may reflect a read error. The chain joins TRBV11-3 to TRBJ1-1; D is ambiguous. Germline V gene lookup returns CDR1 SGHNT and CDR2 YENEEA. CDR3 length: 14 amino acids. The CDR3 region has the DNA TGTGCCAGCAAGCTGGAGGCCTTGAACACAGAAGCCTTCTTT. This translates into CASKLEALNTEAFF.

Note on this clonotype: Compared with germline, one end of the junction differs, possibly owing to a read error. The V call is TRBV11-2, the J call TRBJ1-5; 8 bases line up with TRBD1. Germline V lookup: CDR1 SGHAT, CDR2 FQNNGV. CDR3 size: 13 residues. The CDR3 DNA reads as TGTATCAGCTCCCGTGACAGGGGTCAGCCCCAGCATTTC. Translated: CISSRDRGQPQHF.

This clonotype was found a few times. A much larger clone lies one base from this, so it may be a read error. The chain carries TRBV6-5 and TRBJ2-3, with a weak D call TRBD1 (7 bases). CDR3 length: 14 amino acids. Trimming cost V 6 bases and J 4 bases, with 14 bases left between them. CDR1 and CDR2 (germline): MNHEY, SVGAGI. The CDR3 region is CASRRGRGSDTQYF. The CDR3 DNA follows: TGTGCCAGCAGAAGGGGGCGGGGTTCAGATACGCAGTATTTT.

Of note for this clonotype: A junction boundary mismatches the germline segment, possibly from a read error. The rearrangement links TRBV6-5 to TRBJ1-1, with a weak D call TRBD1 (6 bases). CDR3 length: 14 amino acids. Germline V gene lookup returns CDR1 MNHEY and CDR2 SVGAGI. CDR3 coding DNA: TGTGCCAACAGTTACTCCAGGGGCGACACTGAAGCTTTCTTT. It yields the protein CANSYSRGDTEAFF.

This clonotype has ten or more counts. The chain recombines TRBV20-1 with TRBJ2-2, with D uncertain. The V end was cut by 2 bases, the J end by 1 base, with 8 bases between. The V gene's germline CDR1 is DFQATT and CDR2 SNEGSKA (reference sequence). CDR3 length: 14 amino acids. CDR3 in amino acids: CSARRTVNTGELFF. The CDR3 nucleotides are TGCAGTGCTAGAAGGACCGTGAACACCGGGGAGCTGTTTTTT.

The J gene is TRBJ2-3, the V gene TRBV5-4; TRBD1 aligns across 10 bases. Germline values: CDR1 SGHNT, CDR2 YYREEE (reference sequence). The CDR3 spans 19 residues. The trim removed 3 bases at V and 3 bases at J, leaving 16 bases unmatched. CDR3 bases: TGTGCCAGCAGCTCCCGGGGGACAGGGGTGAATTCGATGACAGATACGCAGTATTTT. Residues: CASSSRGTGVNSMTDTQYF.

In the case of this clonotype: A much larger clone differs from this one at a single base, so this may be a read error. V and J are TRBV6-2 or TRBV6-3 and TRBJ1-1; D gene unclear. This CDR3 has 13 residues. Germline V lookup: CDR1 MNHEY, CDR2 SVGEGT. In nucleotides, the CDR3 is TGTGCCAGCAGCTTCACCACTGAAACTGGAGCTTTCTTT. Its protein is CASSFTTETGAFF.

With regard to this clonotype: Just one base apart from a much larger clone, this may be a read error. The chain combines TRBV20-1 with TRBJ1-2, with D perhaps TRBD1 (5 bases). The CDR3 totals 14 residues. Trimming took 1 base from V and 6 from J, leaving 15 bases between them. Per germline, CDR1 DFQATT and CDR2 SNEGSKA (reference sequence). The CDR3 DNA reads TGCAGTGCTAGAGGGCGGGACGTCAACCATGGCTACACCTTC. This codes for CSARGRDVNHGYTF.

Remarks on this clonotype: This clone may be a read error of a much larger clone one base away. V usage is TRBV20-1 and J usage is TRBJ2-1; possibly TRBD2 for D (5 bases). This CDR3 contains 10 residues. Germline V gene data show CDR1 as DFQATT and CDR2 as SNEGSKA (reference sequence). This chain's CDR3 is CIARVGVQFF. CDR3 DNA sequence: TGCATTGCTAGAGTGGGAGTGCAGTTCTTC.